The clone carrying this T cell receptor (beta chain) has a single count. The data belong to a study of blood T cell repertoires in COVID-19. Study in general: In Cohort 3, a recovered donor had either two negative PCRs, clearance, or symptom resolution. T cells, B-cell-depleted T cells, or PBMCs supplied cDNA or gDNA.

V lost 4 bases, J lost 6 bases, and 11 bases lay in between. The CDR3 is 12 residues long. Germline CDR1 is SGHNT and CDR2 is YYREEE (reference sequence). In assigning cohorts, the study relied on participant-reported clinical history. In the original analysis: Amplification of reference gene primers provided the estimated nucleated cell counts. Here immunoSEQ multiplex PCR was the method, and the copy in TCRdb shows in-frame clones only, minus some. V, J and clone size reflect that table, while D and trimming were determined from the DNA. The repertoire holds a few hundred thousand clones, with approximately 87% as singletons.

Sequenced: PBMCs or T cells enriched from blood (not recorded which). The source is a man aged 35 to 55 in a cohort exposed to, infected with or recovered from COVID-19 (not recorded which). V gene TRBV5-4 combines with J gene TRBJ2-7; no definite D call. The CDR3 region has the DNA TGTGCCAGCAGCGCCCCAGACTCCGAGCAGTACTTC. It specifies CASSAPDSEQYF.